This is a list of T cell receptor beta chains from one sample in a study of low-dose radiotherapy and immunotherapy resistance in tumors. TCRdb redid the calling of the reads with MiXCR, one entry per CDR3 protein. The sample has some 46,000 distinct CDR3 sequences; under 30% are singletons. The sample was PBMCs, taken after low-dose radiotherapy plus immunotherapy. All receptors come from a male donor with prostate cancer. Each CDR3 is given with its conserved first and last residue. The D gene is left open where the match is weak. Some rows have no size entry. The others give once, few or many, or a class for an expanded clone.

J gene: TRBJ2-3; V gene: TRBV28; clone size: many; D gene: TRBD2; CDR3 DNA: TGTGCCAGCAGTTTACGGGAGGGCCATACAGATACGCAGTATTTT; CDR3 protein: CASSLREGHTDTQYF
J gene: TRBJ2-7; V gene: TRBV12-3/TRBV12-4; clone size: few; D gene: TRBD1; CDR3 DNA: TGTGCCAGCAGGGTCTCCGGGACAGGGACCTACGAGCAGTACTTC; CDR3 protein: CASRVSGTGTYEQYF
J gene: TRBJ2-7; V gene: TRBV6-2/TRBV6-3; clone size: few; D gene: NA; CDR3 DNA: TGTGCCAGCAGTTACTCGAAGTCAGGGTTCTCCTACGAGCAGTACTTC; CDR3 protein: CASSYSKSGFSYEQYF
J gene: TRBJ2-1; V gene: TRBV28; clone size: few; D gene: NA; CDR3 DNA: TGTGCCAGCAGCCTCGGACCGTTTGAGCAGTTCTTC; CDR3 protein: CASSLGPFEQFF
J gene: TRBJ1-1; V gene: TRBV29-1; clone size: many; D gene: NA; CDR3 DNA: TGCAGCGCCGGCACTATGAACACTGAAGCTTTCTTT; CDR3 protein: CSAGTMNTEAFF
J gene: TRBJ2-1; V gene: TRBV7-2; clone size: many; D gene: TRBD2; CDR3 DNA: TGTGCCAGCAGCTTAGCTGGGACTAGCGGCTCTGAGCAGTTCTTC; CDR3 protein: CASSLAGTSGSEQFF
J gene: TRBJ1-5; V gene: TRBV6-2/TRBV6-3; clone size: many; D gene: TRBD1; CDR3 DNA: TGTGCCAGCAGTTACGGGACAGCCCTTACAAACAATCAGCCCCAGCATTTT; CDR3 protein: CASSYGTALTNNQPQHF
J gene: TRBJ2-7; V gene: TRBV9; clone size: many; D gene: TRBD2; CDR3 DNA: TGTGCCAGCAGCGTCTCCAGCGGGGGGCCGGGCGAGCAGTACTTC; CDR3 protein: CASSVSSGGPGEQYF
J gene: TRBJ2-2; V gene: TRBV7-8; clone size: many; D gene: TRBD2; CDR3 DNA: TGTGCCAGCAGCCCCCTAACTAGCGGGAACACCGGGGAGCTGTTTTTT; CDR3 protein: CASSPLTSGNTGELFF
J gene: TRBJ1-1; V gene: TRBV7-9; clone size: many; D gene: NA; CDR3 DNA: TGTGCCAGCGTCAAAAGTAGGAACACTGAAGCTTTCTTT; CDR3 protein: CASVKSRNTEAFF
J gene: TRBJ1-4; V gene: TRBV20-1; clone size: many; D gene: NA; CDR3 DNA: TGCAGTGCTAGTATGACAGTTAATGAAAAACTGTTTTTT; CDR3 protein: CSASMTVNEKLFF
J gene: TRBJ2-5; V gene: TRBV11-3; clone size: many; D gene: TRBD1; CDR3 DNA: TGTGCCAGCAGTTTAACAGGGGGCTGGGAGACCCAGTACTTC; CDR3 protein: CASSLTGGWETQYF
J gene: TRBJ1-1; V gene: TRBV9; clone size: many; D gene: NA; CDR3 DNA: TGTGCCAGCAGCACCCCCGGGGCCTACACTGAAGCTTTCTTT; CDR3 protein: CASSTPGAYTEAFF
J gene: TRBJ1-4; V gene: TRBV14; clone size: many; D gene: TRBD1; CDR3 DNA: TGTGCCAGCAGCACAGGGACAGCGGCAACTAATGAAAAACTGTTTTTT; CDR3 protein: CASSTGTAATNEKLFF
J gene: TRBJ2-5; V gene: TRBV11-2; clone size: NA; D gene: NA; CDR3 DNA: TGTGCCAGCAGTTCCCTTAGGTACCAAGAGACCCAGTACTTC; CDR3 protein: CASSSLRYQETQYF
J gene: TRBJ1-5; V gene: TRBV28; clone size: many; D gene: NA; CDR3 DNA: TGTGCCAGCAGTTTTGGGGACAGCAATCAGCCCCAGCATTTT; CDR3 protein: CASSFGDSNQPQHF
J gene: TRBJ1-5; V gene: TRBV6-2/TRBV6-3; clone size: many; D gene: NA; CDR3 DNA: TGTGCCAGCAGTGATACCTCAACCAGGAAGAATCAGCCCCAGCATTTT; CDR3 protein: CASSDTSTRKNQPQHF
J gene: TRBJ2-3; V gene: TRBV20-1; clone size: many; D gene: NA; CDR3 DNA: TGCAGTGCCCTCAAAATAGGCACAGATACGCAGTATTTT; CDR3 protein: CSALKIGTDTQYF
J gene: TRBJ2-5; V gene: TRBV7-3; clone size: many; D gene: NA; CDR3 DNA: TGTGCCAGCAGCTTATCCCCACAAGAGACCCAGTACTTC; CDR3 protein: CASSLSPQETQYF
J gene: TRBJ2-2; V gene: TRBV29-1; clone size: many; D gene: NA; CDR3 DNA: TGCAGCGTTGGGGCGGGAGGGGAGCTGTTTTTT; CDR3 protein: CSVGAGGELFF
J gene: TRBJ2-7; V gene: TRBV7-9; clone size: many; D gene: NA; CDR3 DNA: TGTGCCAGCAGCTTAGTGGGCGCCCGGGGATACGAGCAGTACTTC; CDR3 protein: CASSLVGARGYEQYF
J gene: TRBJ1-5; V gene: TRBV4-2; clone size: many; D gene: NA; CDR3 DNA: TGTGCCAGCAGCCAAGATCGTCCGGATCAGCCCCAGCATTTT; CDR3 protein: CASSQDRPDQPQHF
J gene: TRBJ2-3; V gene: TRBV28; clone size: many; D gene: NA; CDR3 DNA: TGTGCCAGCAGTTTCCTCGCCCCCCCCGGGCGGGATACGCAGTATTTT; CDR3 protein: CASSFLAPPGRDTQYF
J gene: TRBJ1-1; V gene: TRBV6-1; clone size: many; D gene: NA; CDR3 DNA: TGTGCCAGCAGCCCCGGTCGGGGGGCTTCTGAAGCTTTCTTT; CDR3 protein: CASSPGRGASEAFF
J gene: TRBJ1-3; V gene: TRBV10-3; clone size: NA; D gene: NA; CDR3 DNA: TGTGCCATCAGTGAAGTGTCGGGAGGGGAAAACACCATATATTTT; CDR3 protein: CAISEVSGGENTIYF
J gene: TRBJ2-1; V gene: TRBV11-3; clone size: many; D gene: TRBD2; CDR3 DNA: TGTGCCAGCAGCTTAGGGTCCCGGACTAGCGGGAGCAATGAGCAGTTCTTC; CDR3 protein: CASSLGSRTSGSNEQFF
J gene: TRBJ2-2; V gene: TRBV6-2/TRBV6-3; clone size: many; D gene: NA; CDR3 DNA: TGTGCCAGCAGTAGAGGAGGGTACACCGGGGAGCTGTTTTTT; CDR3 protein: CASSRGGYTGELFF
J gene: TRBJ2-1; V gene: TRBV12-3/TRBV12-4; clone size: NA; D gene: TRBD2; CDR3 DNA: TGTGCCAGCAGACCATTTATTATCGGGACTAGCGGGAGTTTTGGCAATGAGCAGTTCTTC; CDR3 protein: CASRPFIIGTSGSFGNEQFF
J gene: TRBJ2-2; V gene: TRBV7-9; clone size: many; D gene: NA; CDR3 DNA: TGTGCCAGCAGCTTATTGGTCGGGGAGCTGTTTTTT; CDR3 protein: CASSLLVGELFF
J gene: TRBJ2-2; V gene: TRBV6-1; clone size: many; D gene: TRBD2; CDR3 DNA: TGTGCCAGCATCAGACTAGCGGGGGGGCCCCCCGGGGAGCTGTTTTTT; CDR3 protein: CASIRLAGGPPGELFF
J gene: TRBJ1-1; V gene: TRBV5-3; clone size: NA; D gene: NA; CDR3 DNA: TGTGCCAGCAGCTTTGCCGGGACCGCGAACACTGAAGCTTTCTTT; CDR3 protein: CASSFAGTANTEAFF
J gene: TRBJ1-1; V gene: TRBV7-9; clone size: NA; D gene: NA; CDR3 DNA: TGTGCCAGCAGCTCGGGGGACGAGGGGACTGAAGCTTTCTTT; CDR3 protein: CASSSGDEGTEAFF